This T cell receptor beta chain was sequenced for a study of cytomegalovirus exposure and HLA in healthy donors. As concerns this clone: Sequence at one end of the junction differs from germline and may be a read error.

PCR involved 60 Vbeta and 13 Jbeta primers. The protocol was immunoSEQ multiplex PCR, while the TCRdb copy is restricted to in-frame clones and leaves out a portion. The top ten clones hold roughly 3% of a sample with about 81,000 clones, 75% to 85% of them seen once. The CDR3 runs 13 residues. The germline CDR1 and CDR2 sequences are SEHNR and FQNEAQ (reference sequence). The rearrangement links TRBV7-9 to TRBJ2-7; 7 bases are a match to TRBD1. The specimen sequenced was PBMCs. This clonotype was sampled from a man aged 45-65 years in good health and CMV-seropositive. The CDR3 DNA follows: TGTTCCAGCTCCGGGACAGCGTCCTACGAGCAGTACTTC. This sequence encodes CSSSGTASYEQYF. Combining the CDR3 with reference TRBV7-9 and TRBJ2-7 gives the whole variable domain DTGVSQNPRHKITKRGQNVTFRCDPISEHNRLYWYRQTLGQGPEFLTYFQNEAQLEKSRLLSDRFSAERPKGSFSTLEIQRTEQGDSAMYLCSSSGTASYEQYFGPGTRLTVT.